The 6 T cell receptor beta chains given below trace back to one sample, sequenced in a study of shared clonotypes between healthy human individuals. Some clones are missing from TCRdb's copy, which holds only in-frame ones; the method was immunoSEQ multiplex PCR. Counted here are 950,000 to 1,200,000 clones, 70% to 80% occurring once; the ten biggest clones make up roughly 0.83%. Sequenced sample: memory CD4+ T cells from PBMCs. Subset noted: CD45RA-negative fraction. The source of these receptors is a man in his late teens or twenties in good health. Some clones in this sample may be carry-over from other donors' samples.

The gene calls are TRBV28 and TRBJ2-7, with 10 bases matching TRBD2. The J segment lost 3 bases and the V segment lost 7 bases, leaving 9 bases of the junction unmatched. The germline gives CDR1 MDHEN, CDR2 SYDVKM. This CDR3 has 15 amino acids. The CDR3 loop is CASTASGRSIYEQYF. The CDR3 coding sequence is TGTGCCAGCACCGCTAGCGGGAGAAGCATCTACGAGCAGTACTTC.

The chain has TRBV5-5 and TRBJ2-7; 7 bases line up with TRBD2. This CDR3 has 14 amino acids. V gave up 4 bases and J gave up 4 bases; unmatched junction bases: 8. Per germline, CDR1 SGHKS and CDR2 YYEKEE (reference sequence). The CDR3 region is CASSRGTTTYEQYF. The CDR3 DNA is TGTGCCAGCAGCCGCGGGACTACCACTTACGAGCAGTACTTC. Supplemented by reference TRBV5-5 and TRBJ2-7, the full variable domain reads DAGVTQSPTHLIKTRGQQVTLRCSPISGHKSVSWYQQVLGQGPQFIFQYYEKEERGRGNFPDRFSARQFPNYSSELNVNALLLGDSALYLCASSRGTTTYEQYFGPGTRLTVT.

This clone showed up just a few times. Within the sample, other DNA sequences also encode this same CDR3. The V and J genes are TRBV28 and TRBJ1-5; TRBD1 might be the D (5 bases). Deletions cut 6 bases from V and 0 bases from J, with 9 bases between. CDR1 and CDR2 from the germline V gene are MDHEN and SYDVKM. The CDR3 contains 14 residues. The DNA for the CDR3 is TGTGCCAGCAGGAGGCAGGGTAGCAATCAGCCCCAGCATTTT. This codes for CASRRQGSNQPQHF.

The chain uses TRBV5-5 and TRBJ1-4; tentatively, D is TRBD1 (5 bases). V gave up 0 bases and J gave up 6 bases, with 15 bases separating them. The CDR3 is 16 residues long. Germline V gene lookup returns CDR1 SGHKS and CDR2 YYEKEE (reference sequence). The CDR3 sequence: CASSLGPTVGYEKLFF. In nucleotides, the CDR3 is TGTGCCAGCAGCTTGGGGCCGACAGTCGGGTATGAAAAACTGTTTTTT.

This rearrangement joins TRBV29-1 to TRBJ2-5, with D unclear. V lost 7 bases and J lost 0, with 3 bases in between. This CDR3 has 10 residues. Germline V gives CDR1 SQVTM, CDR2 ANQGSEA. CDR3 coding DNA: TGCAGCGCGTACCAAGAGACCCAGTACTTC. Protein product: CSAYQETQYF.

This clone was observed a few times. This chain connects TRBV6-5 to TRBJ1-2; perhaps TRBD1 as D (6 bases). Looked up from germline, CDR1 is MNHEY and CDR2 is SVGAGI. The CDR3 length is 15 residues. Trimming shortened V by 5 bases and J by 4 bases, and 17 bases separated the two germline ends. CDR3 region: CASSLTGTQPYGYTF. CDR3 in DNA: TGTGCCAGCAGTCTAACCGGGACACAACCCTATGGCTACACCTTC.